Given below is one T cell receptor beta chain in context. The antigen remains undetermined. The source of the sample is a study of breast tumors, draining lymph nodes, adjacent tissues. Study observations and caveats: The lymph node origin of tumor T cells was framed as consistent with a hypothesis, not demonstrated. Compared with basal-like, luminal-like tumors shared significantly more repertoire with nontumor tissue. Tumor TCR diversity was below lymph nodes but above nontumor tissue.

Using its own MiXCR run on the multiplex PCR reads, TCRdb lists one record per CDR3 protein. The table lists under 70,000 distinct CDR3 sequences, roughly two fifths of them singletons. Germline trimming cut 5 bases from V and 11 bases from J; bases unmatched to any gene: 18. The CDR3 contains 16 residues. Germline V gene lookup returns CDR1 MNHEY and CDR2 SVGAGI. This receptor was identified in a female donor with breast cancer. Some clones in this sample may be carry-over from other donors' samples. V is TRBV6-5 and J is TRBJ2-5, with 9 bases that match TRBD2. Sequenced input: breast tumor tissue. CDR3 loop: CASSEETSGVTDTQYF. In nucleotides, the CDR3 is TGTGCCAGCAGTGAGGAGACTAGCGGAGTCACAGATACGCAGTACTTC.